This is a list of T cell receptor beta chains from one sample in a study of response to subunit inactivated influenza vaccine. TCRdb re-derived calls from the RT-PCR reads in MiXCR, one entry per CDR3 protein. The sample has hundreds of thousands of distinct CDR3 sequences; around 14% are singletons. The sequencing here drew on PBMCs from blood, taken 12 days after vaccination. The source of these receptors is a man aged 50-60 years who received an inactivated influenza vaccine. The CDR3 runs from the conserved cysteine through the conserved F or W. A D gene is named only where the DNA matches it firmly. Rows give clone size only sometimes, using once, few, many, or a class for an expanded clone.

TRBJ2-7,TRBD2,few,TRBV27,TGTGCCAGCAGTTTATTACTAGCGGGAGGGTTCTACGAGCAGTACTTC,CASSLLLAGGFYEQYF
TRBJ1-2,.,few,TRBV29-1,TGCAGCGTTGGCCCTCTAACCGGGACTTTAAGGCCATCTAACTATGGCTACACCTTC,CSVGPLTGTLRPSNYGYTF
TRBJ1-5,.,many,TRBV10-3,TGTGCCATCAGCCTTAATCCGGGGCAGCCCCAGCATTTT,CAISLNPGQPQHF
TRBJ2-7,TRBD1,few,TRBV7-9,TGTGCCAGCAGCCGGACAGGGGGTTTCTCGACCTACGAGCAGTACTTC,CASSRTGGFSTYEQYF
TRBJ2-2,.,.,TRBV19,TGTGCCAGTAGTCCAAGGGACCTCTATAGCGGGGAGCTGTTTTTT,CASSPRDLYSGELFF
TRBJ2-7,TRBD1,many,TRBV6-2/TRBV6-3,TGTGCCAGTAAAACCGGGACAGGGGCCTACGAGCAGTACTTC,CASKTGTGAYEQYF
TRBJ1-1,.,.,TRBV9,TGTGCCAGCAGCGTCATCCGCCAGACTGAAGCTTTCTTT,CASSVIRQTEAFF
TRBJ1-1,.,few,TRBV6-5,TGTGCCAGGGAGGGGTCGAACACTGAAGCTTTCTTT,CAREGSNTEAFF
TRBJ2-3,TRBD1,many,TRBV5-1,TGCGCCAGCAGCAGGGACAGGGGAACAGATACGCAGTATTTT,CASSRDRGTDTQYF
TRBJ1-5,.,few,TRBV20-1,TGCAGTGCTAGAGATGCCGGGAAGAATCAGCCCCAGCATTTT,CSARDAGKNQPQHF
TRBJ1-2,.,few,TRBV12-3/TRBV12-4,TGTGCCAGCAGCCCCCTTCAGGGAGGGGAAAACACCTTC,CASSPLQGGENTF
TRBJ1-3,.,few,TRBV12-3/TRBV12-4,TGTGCCAGCACCTCTCCCGGGGGCTCTGGAAACACCATATATTTT,CASTSPGGSGNTIYF
TRBJ2-7,TRBD1,many,TRBV10-3,TGTGCCATCAGGGATCCGGGACAGGGTAACGAGCAGTACTTC,CAIRDPGQGNEQYF
TRBJ2-3,.,.,TRBV6-2/TRBV6-3,TGTGCCAGCAGTTACCCATCTCGCCTGCTCGAAGGACGACCTATTAGCACAGATACGCAGTATTTT,CASSYPSRLLEGRPISTDTQYF
TRBJ1-3,.,many,TRBV5-1,TGCGCCAGCAGCTTGTGGCACTCTGGAAACACCATATATTTT,CASSLWHSGNTIYF
TRBJ2-1,TRBD1,once,TRBV24-1,TGTGCCACCAGCCACGGGACAGGGGGCCCCTACAATGAGCAGTTCTTC,CATSHGTGGPYNEQFF
TRBJ2-5,TRBD2,few,TRBV18,TGTGCCAGCTCACCACTCCGGCTAGCGGGAAAAGAGACCCAGTACTTC,CASSPLRLAGKETQYF
TRBJ2-1,.,.,TRBV6-1,TGTGCCAGTTTACAGGGTATATCGGAGTTCTTC,CASLQGISEFF
TRBJ1-4,.,few,TRBV7-9,TGTGCCAGCAGCTCCCGACGGAATAATGAAAAACTGTTTTTT,CASSSRRNNEKLFF
TRBJ2-5,TRBD1,many,TRBV4-3,TGCGCCAGCAGCCAGACGGGACAGGGGGCTTTTGAGACCCAGTACTTC,CASSQTGQGAFETQYF
TRBJ2-1,.,few,TRBV7-6,TGTGCCAGCAGCGACAAACTGAGCTCCTACAATGAGCAGTTCTTC,CASSDKLSSYNEQFF
TRBJ1-1,.,few,TRBV10-3,TGTGCCATCAAGGGACGGGAGAACACTGAAGCTTTCTTT,CAIKGRENTEAFF
TRBJ1-1,.,.,TRBV24-1,TGTGCCACCAGTGATACCAGGAACACTGAAGCTTTCTTT,CATSDTRNTEAFF
TRBJ2-2,.,few,TRBV5-1,TGCGCCAGCAGCTTGTCTTTGGGGACCGGGGAGCTGTTTTTT,CASSLSLGTGELFF
TRBJ2-5,.,.,TRBV20-1,TGCAGTGCTAGGGAGGGGGGGGCTCCGGGGGAGACCCAGTACTTC,CSAREGGAPGETQYF
TRBJ2-4,TRBD2,few,TRBV28,TGTGCCAGCAGTTTTCCCGGGAGGAAAAACATTCAGTACTTC,CASSFPGRKNIQYF
TRBJ2-1,TRBD2,.,TRBV20-1,TGCAGTGCCCCTCGACTAGCGGGCCCCTCCTACAATGAGCAGTTCTTC,CSAPRLAGPSYNEQFF
TRBJ2-7,.,.,TRBV19,TGTGCCAGTAGTATAAGAGAAACCTACGAGCAGTACTTC,CASSIRETYEQYF
TRBJ2-7,TRBD1,.,TRBV5-1,TGCGCCAGCAGCGAGGGACAGGGGAGGTACGAGCAGTACTTC,CASSEGQGRYEQYF
TRBJ2-1,TRBD1,few,TRBV11-2,TGTGCCAGCAGCTTAACAGACAGGGGGGGACGCAATGAGCAGTTCTTC,CASSLTDRGGRNEQFF
TRBJ2-3,TRBD2,few,TRBV7-3,TGTGCCAGCAGCCCCCTGGGACTAGCGGGACCCGATACGCAGTATTTT,CASSPLGLAGPDTQYF
TRBJ2-1,.,.,TRBV29-1,TGCAGCGTTGACATACAGAGTACCAATGAGCAGTTCTTC,CSVDIQSTNEQFF
TRBJ1-3,.,few,TRBV10-3,TGTGCCATCAGTCCAGACACGTCCTCTGGAAACACCATATATTTT,CAISPDTSSGNTIYF
TRBJ1-6,.,few,TRBV12-3/TRBV12-4,TGTGCCAGCAGGGGAGGGATTAATTCACCCCTCCACTTT,CASRGGINSPLHF
TRBJ2-2,TRBD1,few,TRBV12-3/TRBV12-4,TGTGCCAGCACTCCCCGGGGACAGGGGGCCAGCGGGGAGCTGTTTTTT,CASTPRGQGASGELFF
TRBJ2-1,TRBD2,few,TRBV7-3,TGTGCCAGCAGCCGGCGGGAGTTGCATGAGCAGTTCTTC,CASSRRELHEQFF
TRBJ2-3,.,few,TRBV12-3/TRBV12-4,TGTGCCAGCACCCCATTTGGACAAGGGGGAGATACGCAGTATTTT,CASTPFGQGGDTQYF
TRBJ2-2,TRBD2,few,TRBV5-1,TGCGCCAGCAGCTCTTTAGCGGGAGATACCGGGGAGCTGTTTTTT,CASSSLAGDTGELFF
TRBJ1-1,TRBD1,few,TRBV4-1,TGCGCCAGCAGCCAAGATATGACAGGGATCGATGAAGCTTTCTTT,CASSQDMTGIDEAFF
TRBJ2-6,.,.,TRBV5-1,TGCGCCAGCAGCACCGGAGGGGGGGCCAACGTCCTGACTTTC,CASSTGGGANVLTF
TRBJ1-2,.,once,TRBV5-1,TGCGCCAGCAGCAGCGCAAGCTCTAACTATGGCTACACCTTC,CASSSASSNYGYTF
TRBJ2-5,.,few,TRBV29-1,TGCAGTGGACAGATCCAAGAGACCCAGTACTTC,CSGQIQETQYF
TRBJ2-1,TRBD2,few,TRBV12-3/TRBV12-4,TGTGCCAGCAGTTCCGGGACTAGCGTCACAATAATTTACAATGAGCAGTTCTTC,CASSSGTSVTIIYNEQFF
TRBJ2-3,.,.,TRBV7-2,TGTGCCAGCAGCTTACCGCAGTTCTACTCCACTGTAATCACAGATACGCAGTATTTT,CASSLPQFYSTVITDTQYF
TRBJ1-1,.,few,TRBV6-4,TGTGCCAGAAGTTTGACAGAAGCAAACACTGAAGCTTTCTTT,CARSLTEANTEAFF
TRBJ2-3,TRBD2,.,TRBV20-1,TGCAGCGCCCTCCTAGCGGGGGGGCGGGATACGCAGTATTTT,CSALLAGGRDTQYF
TRBJ2-7,.,.,TRBV7-2,TGTGCCAGCAGCTTAGGGTCCAGGATCGACTACGAGCAGTACTTC,CASSLGSRIDYEQYF
TRBJ2-1,.,.,TRBV5-5,TGTGACAGCAGCGGCGGGCCTGAGCAGTTCTTC,CDSSGGPEQFF
TRBJ1-1,TRBD1,few,TRBV19,TGTGCCAGTCTTCGACAGGGTGTTGAAGCTTTCTTT,CASLRQGVEAFF
TRBJ2-3,.,few,TRBV2,TGTGCCAGCACCGCATCAGATACGCAGTATTTT,CASTASDTQYF
TRBJ2-2,.,few,TRBV29-1,TGCAGCGTTTACGGGGGCTTGGGGGAGCTGTTTTTT,CSVYGGLGELFF
TRBJ2-7,TRBD1,.,TRBV10-3,TGTGCCATCAGTGCGGGACAGCAGAACGAGCAGTACTTC,CAISAGQQNEQYF
TRBJ2-7,.,.,TRBV6-4,TGTGCCAGCAGCGGTGTGGGGGGTAGGGACGAGCAGTACTTC,CASSGVGGRDEQYF
TRBJ2-7,TRBD2,few,TRBV12-3/TRBV12-4,TGTGCCAGCAGTTTACGTCCTAGCGGGAGCTACGAGCAGTACTTC,CASSLRPSGSYEQYF
TRBJ2-1,TRBD2,few,TRBV5-1,TGCGCCAGCAGCTTGTTTAGGACTAGCTCTCCGGATGAGCAGTTCTTC,CASSLFRTSSPDEQFF